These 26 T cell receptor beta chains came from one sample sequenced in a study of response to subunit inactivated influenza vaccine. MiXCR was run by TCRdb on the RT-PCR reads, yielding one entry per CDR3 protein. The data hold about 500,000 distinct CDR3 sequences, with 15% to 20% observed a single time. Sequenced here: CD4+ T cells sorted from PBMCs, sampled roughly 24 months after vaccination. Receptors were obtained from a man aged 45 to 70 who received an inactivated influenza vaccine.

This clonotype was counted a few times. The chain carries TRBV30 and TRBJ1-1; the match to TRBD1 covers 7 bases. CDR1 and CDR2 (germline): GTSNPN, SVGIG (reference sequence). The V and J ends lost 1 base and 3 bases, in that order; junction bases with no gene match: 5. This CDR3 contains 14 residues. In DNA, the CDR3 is TGTGCCTGGAGTGCCGGGACAGCGGACACTGAAGCTTTCTTT. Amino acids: CAWSAGTADTEAFF.

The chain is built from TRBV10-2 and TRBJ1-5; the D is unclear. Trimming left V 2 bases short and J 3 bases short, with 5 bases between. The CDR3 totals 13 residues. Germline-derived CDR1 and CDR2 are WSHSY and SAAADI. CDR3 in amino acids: CASSEIPNQPQHF. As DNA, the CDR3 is TGCGCCAGCAGTGAGATCCCCAATCAGCCCCAGCATTTT.

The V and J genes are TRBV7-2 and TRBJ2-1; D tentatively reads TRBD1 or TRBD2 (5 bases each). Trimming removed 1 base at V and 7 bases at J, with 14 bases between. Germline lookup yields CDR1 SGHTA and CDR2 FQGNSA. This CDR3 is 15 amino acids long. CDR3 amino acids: CASSLGGAGSNEQFF. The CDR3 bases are TGTGCCAGCAGCTTAGGAGGGGCGGGTTCGAATGAGCAGTTCTTC.

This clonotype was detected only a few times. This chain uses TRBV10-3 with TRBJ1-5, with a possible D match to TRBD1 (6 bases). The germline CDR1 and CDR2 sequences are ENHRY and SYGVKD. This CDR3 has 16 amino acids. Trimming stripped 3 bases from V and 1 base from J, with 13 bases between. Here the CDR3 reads CAISDVWDTSNQPQHF. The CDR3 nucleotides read TGTGCCATCAGTGACGTTTGGGACACAAGCAATCAGCCCCAGCATTTT.

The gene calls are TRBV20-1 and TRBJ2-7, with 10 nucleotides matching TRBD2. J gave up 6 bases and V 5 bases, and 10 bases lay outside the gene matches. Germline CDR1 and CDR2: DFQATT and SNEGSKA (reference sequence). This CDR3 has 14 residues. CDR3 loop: CSAGDSGRISEQYF. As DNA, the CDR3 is TGCAGTGCTGGGGATAGCGGGAGGATCTCCGAGCAGTACTTC.

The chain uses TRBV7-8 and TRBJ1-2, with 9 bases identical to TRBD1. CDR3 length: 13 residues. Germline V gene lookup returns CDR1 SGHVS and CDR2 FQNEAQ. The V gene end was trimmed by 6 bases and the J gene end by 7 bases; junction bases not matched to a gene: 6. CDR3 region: CASSEGDRAGYTF. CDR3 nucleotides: TGTGCCAGCAGTGAAGGGGACAGGGCTGGCTACACCTTC.

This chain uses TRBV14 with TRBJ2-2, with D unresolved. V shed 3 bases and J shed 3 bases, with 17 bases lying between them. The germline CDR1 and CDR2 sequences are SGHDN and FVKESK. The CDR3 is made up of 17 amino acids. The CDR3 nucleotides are TGTGCCAGCAGCCACCGTGTGGGCCCCCTACACACCGGGGAGCTGTTTTTT. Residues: CASSHRVGPLHTGELFF.

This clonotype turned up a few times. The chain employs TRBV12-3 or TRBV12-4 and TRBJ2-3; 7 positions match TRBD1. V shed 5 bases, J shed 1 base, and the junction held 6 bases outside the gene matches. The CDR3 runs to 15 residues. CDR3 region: CASSPRQGRTDTQYF. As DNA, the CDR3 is TGTGCCAGCAGTCCCAGACAGGGCCGCACAGATACGCAGTATTTT.

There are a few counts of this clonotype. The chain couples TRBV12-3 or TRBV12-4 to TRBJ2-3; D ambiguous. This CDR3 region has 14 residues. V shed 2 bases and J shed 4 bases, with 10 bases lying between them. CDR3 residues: CASSLLEIADTQYF. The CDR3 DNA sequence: TGTGCCAGCAGTTTACTAGAGATCGCAGATACGCAGTATTTT.

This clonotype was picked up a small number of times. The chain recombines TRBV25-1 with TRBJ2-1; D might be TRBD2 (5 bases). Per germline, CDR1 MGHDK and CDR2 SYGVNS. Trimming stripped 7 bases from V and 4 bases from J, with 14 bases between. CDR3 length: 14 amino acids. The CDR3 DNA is TGTGCCAGCATGGGGTTGGGAGTGTACAATGAGCAGTTCTTC. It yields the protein CASMGLGVYNEQFF.

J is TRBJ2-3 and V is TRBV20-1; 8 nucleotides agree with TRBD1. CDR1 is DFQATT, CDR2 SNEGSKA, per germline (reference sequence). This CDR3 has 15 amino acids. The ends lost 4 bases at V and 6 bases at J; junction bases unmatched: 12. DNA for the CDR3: TGCAGTGCTACCACGGCTCAGGGGGCCTGGGATACGCAGTATTTT. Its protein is CSATTAQGAWDTQYF.

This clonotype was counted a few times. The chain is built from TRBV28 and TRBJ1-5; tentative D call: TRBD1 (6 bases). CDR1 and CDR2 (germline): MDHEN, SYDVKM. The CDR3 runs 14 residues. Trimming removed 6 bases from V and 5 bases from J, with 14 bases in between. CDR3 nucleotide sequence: TGTGCCAGCAGCCGATTACAGGGCTATCAGCCCCAGCATTTT. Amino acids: CASSRLQGYQPQHF.

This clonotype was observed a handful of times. CDR3: CASSQVTTLSGYTF. In DNA form, the CDR3 reads TGCGCCAGCAGCCAAGTTACCACTCTCTCTGGCTACACCTTC. The chain links TRBV4-3 to TRBJ1-2; no reliable D call. Trimming took off 1 base at V and 7 bases at J, with 13 bases between the two ends. The CDR3 spans 14 residues. Germline CDR1 reads LGHNA; CDR2 reads YSLEER.

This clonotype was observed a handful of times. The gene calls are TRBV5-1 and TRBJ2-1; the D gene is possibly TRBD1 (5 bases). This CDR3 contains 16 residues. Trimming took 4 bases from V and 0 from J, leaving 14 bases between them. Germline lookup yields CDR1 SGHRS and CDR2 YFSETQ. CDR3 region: CASSPVDTYSYNEQFF. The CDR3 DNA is TGCGCCAGCAGCCCAGTGGACACCTACTCCTACAATGAGCAGTTCTTC.

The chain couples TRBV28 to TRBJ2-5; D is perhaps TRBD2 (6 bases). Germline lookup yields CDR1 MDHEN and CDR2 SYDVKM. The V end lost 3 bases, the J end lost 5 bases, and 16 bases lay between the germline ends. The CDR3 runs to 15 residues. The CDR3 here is CASSFGAARGETQYF. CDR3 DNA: TGTGCCAGCAGTTTTGGAGCAGCCCGGGGGGAGACCCAGTACTTC.

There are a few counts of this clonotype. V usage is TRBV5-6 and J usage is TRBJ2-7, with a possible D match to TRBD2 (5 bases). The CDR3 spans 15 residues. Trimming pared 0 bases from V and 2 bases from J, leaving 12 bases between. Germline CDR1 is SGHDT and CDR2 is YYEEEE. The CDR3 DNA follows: TGTGCCAGCAGCTTGGCCTTGAAGGGAGCCTACGAGCAGTACTTC. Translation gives CASSLALKGAYEQYF.

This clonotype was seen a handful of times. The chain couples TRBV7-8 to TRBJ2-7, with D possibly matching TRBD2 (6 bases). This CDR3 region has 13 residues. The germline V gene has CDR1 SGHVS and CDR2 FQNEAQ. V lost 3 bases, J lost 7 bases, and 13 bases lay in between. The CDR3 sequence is CASSLREHGEQYF. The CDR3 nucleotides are TGTGCCAGCAGCTTGCGGGAACACGGTGAGCAGTACTTC. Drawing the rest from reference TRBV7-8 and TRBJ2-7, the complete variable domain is GAGVSQSPRYKVAKRGQDVALRCDPISGHVSLFWYQQALGQGPEFLTYFQNEAQLDKSGLPSDRFFAERPEGSVSTLKIQRTQQEDSAVYLCASSLREHGEQYFGPGTRLTVT.

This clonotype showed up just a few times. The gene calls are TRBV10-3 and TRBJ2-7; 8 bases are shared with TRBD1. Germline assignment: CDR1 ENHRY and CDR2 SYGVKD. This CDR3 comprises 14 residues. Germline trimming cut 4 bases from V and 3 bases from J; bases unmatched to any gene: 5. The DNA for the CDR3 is TGTGCCATCAGTGGCGGGACAGGTAACTACGAGCAGTACTTC. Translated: CAISGGTGNYEQYF.

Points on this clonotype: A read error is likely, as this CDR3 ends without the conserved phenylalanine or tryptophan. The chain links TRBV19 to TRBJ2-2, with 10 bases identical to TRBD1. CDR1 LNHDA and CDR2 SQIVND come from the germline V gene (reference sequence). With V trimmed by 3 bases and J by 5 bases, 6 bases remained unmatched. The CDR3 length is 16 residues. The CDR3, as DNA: TGTGCCAGTAGTATCCGACAGGGGGCGCGGACCGGGGAGCTGTTTCTT. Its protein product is CASSIRQGARTGELFL.

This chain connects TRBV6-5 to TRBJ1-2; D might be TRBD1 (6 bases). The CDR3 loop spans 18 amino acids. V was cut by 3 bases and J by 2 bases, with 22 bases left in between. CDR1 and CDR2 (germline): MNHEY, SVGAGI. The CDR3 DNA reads TGTGCCAGCAGTTATGAGGGGGTTGCCCTCAACACCAACTATGGCTACACCTTC. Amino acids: CASSYEGVALNTNYGYTF.

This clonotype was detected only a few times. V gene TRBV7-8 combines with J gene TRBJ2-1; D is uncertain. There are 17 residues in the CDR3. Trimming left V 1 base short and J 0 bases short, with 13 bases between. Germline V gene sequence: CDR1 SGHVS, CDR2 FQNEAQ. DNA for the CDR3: TGTGCCAGCAGCTTAGTCCCGAGAAGGAGCTCCTACAATGAGCAGTTCTTC. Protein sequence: CASSLVPRRSSYNEQFF.

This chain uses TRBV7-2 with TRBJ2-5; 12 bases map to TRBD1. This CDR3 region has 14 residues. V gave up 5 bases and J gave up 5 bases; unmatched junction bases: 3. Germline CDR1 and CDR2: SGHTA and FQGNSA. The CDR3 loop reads CASSTGQGAETQYF. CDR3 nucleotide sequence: TGTGCCAGCAGCACGGGACAGGGGGCCGAGACCCAGTACTTC.

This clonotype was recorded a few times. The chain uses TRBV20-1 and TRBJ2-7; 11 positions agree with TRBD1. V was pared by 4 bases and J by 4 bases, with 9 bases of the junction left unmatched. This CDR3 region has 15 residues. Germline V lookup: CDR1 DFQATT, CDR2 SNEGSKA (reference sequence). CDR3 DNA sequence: TGCAGTGCTATCATTTCCGGGACAGGGGGATACGAGCAGTACTTC. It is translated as CSAIISGTGGYEQYF.

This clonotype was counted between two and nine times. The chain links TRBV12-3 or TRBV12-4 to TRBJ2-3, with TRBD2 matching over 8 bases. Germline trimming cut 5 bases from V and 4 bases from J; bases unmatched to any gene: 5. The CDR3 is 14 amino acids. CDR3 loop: CASSISGVADTQYF. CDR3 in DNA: TGTGCCAGCAGTATTAGCGGGGTGGCAGATACGCAGTATTTT.

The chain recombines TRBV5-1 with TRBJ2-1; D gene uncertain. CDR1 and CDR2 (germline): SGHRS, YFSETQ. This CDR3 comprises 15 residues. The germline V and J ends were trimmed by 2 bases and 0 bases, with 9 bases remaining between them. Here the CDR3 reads CASSFGTTSYNEQFF. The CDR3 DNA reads TGCGCCAGCAGCTTTGGAACCACCTCCTACAATGAGCAGTTCTTC.

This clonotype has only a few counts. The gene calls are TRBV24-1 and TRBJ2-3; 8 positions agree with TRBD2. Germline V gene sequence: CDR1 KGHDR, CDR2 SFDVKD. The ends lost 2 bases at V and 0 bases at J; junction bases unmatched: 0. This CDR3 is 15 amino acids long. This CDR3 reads CATSDSSGSTDTQYF. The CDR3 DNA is TGTGCCACCAGTGATTCTAGCGGGAGCACAGATACGCAGTATTTT.